This T cell receptor beta chain was recovered during a study of spatial heterogeneity in lung cancer (dated by TCRdb to about 2019). In the study overall: More beta-chain than alpha-chain transcripts were consistently detected, likely reflecting higher beta-chain transcript abundance. Nonsynonymous mutation counts, determined by whole-exome sequencing of tumor tissue, were related to features of the TCR repertoire. In the raw uncorrected reads, each unique combination of TCR and UMI appeared more than ten times on average. At surgery, about 210 tumor regions, 61 to 65 matched nontumor lung samples and 56 PBMC samples were TCR-sequenced for both alpha and beta chains. In tumor regions, TCR transcript counts showed a strong correlation with a T cell transcriptional module score derived from matched bulk RNA-seq. The study quantitatively compared TCR alpha and beta repertoires across multiple tumor regions, matched nontumor lung and blood in non-small cell lung cancer.

Beyond this particular receptor, the publication reports: Counts of ubiquitous and regional expanded TCRs were found to correlate with counts of ubiquitous and regional nonsynonymous mutations, respectively. TCR-seq coverage of tumor T cells was estimated to be only approximately 7.3% for alpha chains and more than 11% for beta chains. Confirming at a functional level the hypothesis that regional TCRs recognize regional mutations was considered to require additional single-cell paired TCR alpha and beta sequencing. The tumor nonsynonymous mutation count correlated with the number of expanded intratumoral alpha and beta TCRs.

This clonotype was observed once. The antigen this receptor binds is unknown. No much larger clonotype is one base removed from it; base qualities were not supplied. Evidence from one read is weak. The library was built by means of 5' RACE. These reads were obtained on a NextSeq 500. The TCR library protocol attached a unique molecular identifier to each TCR cDNA molecule to allow correction of PCR and sequencing errors. From the authors' description of their analysis: Decombinator tools were used for TCR identification, UMI-based error correction and CDR3 extraction. TCRs above a frequency of 2 per 1,000, corresponding to the top 1% of the tumor frequency distribution, were defined as expanded. Expanded tumor TCRs were classed as regional if statistically deemed absent (corrected P<0.05) from at least one tumor region, otherwise ubiquitous. Renyi diversity was computed with the R vegan package after each repertoire had been subsampled 100 times to 5,000 TCRs. CDR3 similarity networks were built from amino acid triplet string-kernel similarity, with CDR3s being connected when pairwise similarity was above 0.82. TCRdb's own reprocessing of the public reads used fastp at Q25 and MiXCR and kept productive beta chains. Under each unique CDR3 protein, matching rows form one entry showing the most common genes and DNA. The V and J calls here are based on TCRdb, not the publication. Across this sample there are 4,000 to 5,000 distinct CDR3 sequences, with under 8% seen only once. The top ten constitute about 20% of the sample.

In the paper's terms, the time point label means: sample taken at primary tumor resection. Samples were obtained from 72 patients with early-stage, untreated non-small cell lung cancer from the lung TRACERx cohort. Whole RNA extracted from tumor and nontumor lung tissue, or from cryopreserved PBMC samples, was used for TCR sequencing without cell sorting. Only patients for whom sufficient RNA was available from at least two tumor regions were selected for TCR sequencing. Before being selected, tumor and adjacent nontumor lung specimens were reviewed by a lung pathologist. Specimen: lung tumor tissue, collected at surgery. This receptor was taken from a male donor with early-stage non-small cell lung cancer.

The bases read TGTGCCAGCAGTTTCCGACTAGCGGGGGGGCGAGGGGTCACAGATACGCAGTATTTT. Its protein is CASSFRLAGGRGVTDTQYF. The chain links TRBV28 with TRBJ2-3, with 14 junctional bases fitting TRBD2. The junction shows trimming of 3 bases on V and 2 bases on J, and the gene matches do not reach 10 bases of it. In the germline V gene, CDR1 corresponds to MDHEN and CDR2 to SYDVKM. Including the terminal cysteine and phenylalanine, the CDR3 comprises 19 residues. The only DNA kept is the CDR3, 57 bases in frame from the first base.